These 13 T cell receptor beta chains share one sample of origin, sequenced in a study of shared clonotypes between healthy human individuals (dated by TCRdb to 2018 to 2020). Library creation used the immunoSEQ multiplex PCR assay. The immuneACCESS repertoire file appears here via TCRdb, limited to in-frame rearrangements. These files lack a portion of the clones; in checked studies, under half of the deficit traces to unresolved V genes, and the cause of the others is not known. This sample gives 2,100,000 or so clones in total; 95% of them show up just once. The top ten clones comprise around 0.13% of the sample. Material for sequencing was naive CD4+ T cells sorted from blood. The sample's cell subset or site label, decoded: CD45RA+ positively selected. The receptor set was obtained from a man between 18 and 29 years old in good health.

The chain uses TRBV5-4 and TRBJ2-7; the match to TRBD1 covers 11 bases. V shed 2 bases, J shed 0 bases, and the junction held 4 bases outside the gene matches. The CDR3 has 16 residues. Per germline, CDR1 SGHNT and CDR2 YYREEE (reference sequence). In nucleotides, the CDR3 is TGTGCCAGCAGCTTAGGACAGGGGGCGAACTCCTACGAGCAGTACTTC. Translating it yields CASSLGQGANSYEQYF.

The V and J genes are TRBV5-4 and TRBJ2-2, with D possibly called TRBD1 or TRBD2 (5 bases each). The CDR3 extends over 17 amino acids. Per germline, CDR1 SGHNT and CDR2 YYREEE (reference sequence). Trimming took off 2 bases at V and 4 bases at J, with 18 bases between the two ends. The CDR3 reads CASSFKVQERGTGELFF. The CDR3 DNA follows: TGTGCCAGCAGCTTTAAGGTTCAGGAGAGGGGCACCGGGGAGCTGTTTTTT. The full variable domain, its missing parts supplied by reference TRBV5-4 and TRBJ2-2, is ETGVTQSPTHLIKTRGQQVTLRCSSQSGHNTVSWYQQALGQGPQFIFQYYREEENGRGNFPPRFSGLQFPNYSSELNVNALELDDSALYLCASSFKVQERGTGELFFGEGSRLTVL.

This clone is a singleton in its sample. The genes are TRBV30 and TRBJ1-2; D ambiguous. The CDR3 has 14 amino acids. Trimming took 0 bases from V and 4 from J, leaving 12 bases between them. Germline V lookup: CDR1 GTSNPN, CDR2 SVGIG (reference sequence). CDR3 sequence (DNA): TGTGCCTGGAGTGTAAGCCCAGCGTCCTATGGCTACACCTTC. Amino acid sequence: CAWSVSPASYGYTF.

The V call is TRBV7-9, the J call TRBJ2-3; 8 bases line up with TRBD2. V lost 1 base, J lost 2 bases, and 2 bases stayed unmatched. The CDR3 consists of 15 residues. The V gene's germline CDR1 is SEHNR and CDR2 FQNEAQ (reference sequence). For the CDR3, the DNA is TGTGCCAGCAGCTTAGGCGGGGGGTACACAGATACGCAGTATTTT. Protein product: CASSLGGGYTDTQYF.

The chain is built from TRBV11-2 and TRBJ2-2; D is perhaps TRBD2 (5 bases). This CDR3 is 15 amino acids long. The germline V gene encodes CDR1 SGHAT and CDR2 FQNNGV. Trimming removed 5 bases from V and 4 bases from J, with 14 bases in between. The CDR3 sequence is CASSPNLRGTGELFF. The DNA for the CDR3 is TGTGCCAGCAGCCCAAATCTCCGGGGCACCGGGGAGCTGTTTTTT.

J is TRBJ2-7 and V is TRBV13; 9 bases are shared with TRBD1. CDR3 length equals 14 residues. Trimming removed 6 bases from V and 5 bases from J; junction bases left unmatched: 8. Germline-derived CDR1 and CDR2 are PRHDT and FYEKMQ (reference sequence). The CDR3 nucleotides are TGTGCCAGCAGTTTTCCGGGACAGGGCCACGAGCAGTACTTC. This sequence encodes CASSFPGQGHEQYF.

The chain uses TRBV6-1 and TRBJ2-2; D is unclear. The germline gives CDR1 MNHNS, CDR2 SASEGT. Trimming pared 5 bases from V and 0 bases from J, leaving 10 bases between. This CDR3 is 15 amino acids long. The CDR3 nucleotides read TGTGCCAGCAGTCGGACGGCTGCGAACACCGGGGAGCTGTTTTTT. Amino acids: CASSRTAANTGELFF.

For the CDR3, the DNA is TGTGCCAGCTCACCACCGACGGCACAAGCGAACACCGGGGAGCTGTTTTTT. This sequence encodes CASSPPTAQANTGELFF. V and J are TRBV18 and TRBJ2-2, with unresolved D. Deletions cut 0 bases from V and 0 bases from J, with 11 bases between. The CDR3 spans 17 residues. Germline loops: CDR1 KGHSH, CDR2 LQKENI.

V gene TRBV28 combines with J gene TRBJ1-1; D not certain. This CDR3 has 16 residues. The germline V gene encodes CDR1 MDHEN and CDR2 SYDVKM. Trimming left V 4 bases short and J 3 bases short, with 18 bases between. CDR3 coding DNA: TGTGCCAGCAGTTCCCCCCCCGGGATAGCGGACACTGAAGCTTTCTTT. Translating gives CASSSPPGIADTEAFF.

CDR3 loop: CASSNNGQADTQYF. The DNA for the CDR3 is TGTGCCAGCAGTAACAATGGGCAGGCAGATACGCAGTATTTT. This rearrangement joins TRBV6-4 to TRBJ2-3; D call uncertain. The V gene lost 5 bases and the J gene lost 4 bases, with 13 bases spanning the gap. Germline loops: CDR1 MRHNA, CDR2 SNTAGT. CDR3 length equals 14 residues.

The J gene is TRBJ2-1, the V gene TRBV10-3; D may be TRBD2 (6 bases). Looked up from germline, CDR1 is ENHRY and CDR2 is SYGVKD. V dropped 0 bases and J dropped 5 bases, with 11 bases sitting between them. The CDR3 is 15 residues long. CDR3 amino acids: CAISESRESNNEQFF. Here the CDR3 DNA reads TGTGCCATCAGTGAGTCTCGGGAGTCGAACAATGAGCAGTTCTTC.

V and J are TRBV28 and TRBJ1-1; 7 bases line up with TRBD1. Germline CDR1 and CDR2: MDHEN and SYDVKM. Trimming removed 3 bases from V and 0 bases from J; junction bases left unmatched: 7. CDR3 length: 16 amino acids. In DNA, the CDR3 is TGTGCCAGCAGTTTGCTCGGGACAGCGGTGAACACTGAAGCTTTCTTT. It yields the protein CASSLLGTAVNTEAFF.

The CDR3 here is CASSVQAYNSPLHF. In DNA, the CDR3 is TGTGCCAGTAGTGTACAGGCTTATAATTCACCCCTCCACTTT. This rearrangement joins TRBV19 to TRBJ1-6, with D possibly TRBD1 on 5 matching bases. This CDR3 is 14 amino acids long. CDR1 is LNHDA, CDR2 SQIVND, per germline (reference sequence). Trimming removed 5 bases at V and 4 bases at J, with 9 bases between.